The clone carrying this TCR beta chain has just a few counts. The sample originates from a study of blood T cell repertoires in COVID-19. Study in general: Samples of COVID-19 (acute and convalescent) were obtained from the United States, Italy and Spain. In each case, the material was cDNA or gDNA derived from T cells, B-cell-depleted T cells, or PBMCs.

Some clones are missing from TCRdb's copy, which holds only in-frame ones; the method was immunoSEQ multiplex PCR. The data contain some 130,000 clones, around 83% of them singletons. V shed 3 bases, J shed 6 bases, and the junction held 16 bases outside the gene matches. Germline values: CDR1 SGHNT, CDR2 YYREEE (reference sequence). This CDR3 is built from 17 residues. The chain links TRBV5-4 to TRBJ1-2, with 8 bases lining up with TRBD1. The sample consisted of PBMCs or T cells enriched from blood (not recorded which). This receptor was obtained from a man under 40 who had recovered from COVID-19. The CDR3 loop is CASSSNGRRTGTDGYTF. CDR3 DNA: TGTGCCAGCAGCTCCAATGGCCGGCGGACAGGGACGGATGGCTACACCTTC.